This entry concerns a single TCR beta chain. The sample belongs to a study of blood T cell repertoires in COVID-19. Some clones are missing from TCRdb's copy, which holds only in-frame ones; the method was immunoSEQ multiplex PCR. The sample shows 330,000 or so clones, roughly nine tenths of them seen only once. The V gene's germline CDR1 is SGHAT and CDR2 FQNNGV. This CDR3 spans 19 amino acids. After removal of 7 bases from V and 4 bases from J, the junction contained 16 bases not matched to a gene. For recovered donors of Cohort 3, there were two negative PCRs, clearance, or symptom resolution. The chain carries TRBV11-2 and TRBJ2-4; 13 nucleotides agree with TRBD2. Sequenced: PBMCs or T cells enriched from blood (not recorded which). The TCR sequence derives from a woman aged 25 to 45 who had recovered from COVID-19. CDR3 nucleotide sequence: TGTGCCAGCACCTCTATCGTAGGGACTAGCGGGGCTCTTAAAAACATTCAGTACTTC. Its translation: CASTSIVGTSGALKNIQYF.